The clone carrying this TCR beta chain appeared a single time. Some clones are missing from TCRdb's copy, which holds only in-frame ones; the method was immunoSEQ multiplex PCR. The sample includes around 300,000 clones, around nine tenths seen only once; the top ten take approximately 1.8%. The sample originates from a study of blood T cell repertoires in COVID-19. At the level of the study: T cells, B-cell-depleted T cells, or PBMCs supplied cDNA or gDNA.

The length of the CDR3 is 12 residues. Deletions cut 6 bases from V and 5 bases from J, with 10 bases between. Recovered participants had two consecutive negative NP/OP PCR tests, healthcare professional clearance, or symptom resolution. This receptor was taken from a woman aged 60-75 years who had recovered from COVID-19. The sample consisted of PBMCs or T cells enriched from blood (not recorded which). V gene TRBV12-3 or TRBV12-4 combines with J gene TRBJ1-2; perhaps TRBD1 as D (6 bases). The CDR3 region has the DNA TGTGCCAGCAGCCAGGGGCCTTATGGCTACACCTTC. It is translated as CASSQGPYGYTF.